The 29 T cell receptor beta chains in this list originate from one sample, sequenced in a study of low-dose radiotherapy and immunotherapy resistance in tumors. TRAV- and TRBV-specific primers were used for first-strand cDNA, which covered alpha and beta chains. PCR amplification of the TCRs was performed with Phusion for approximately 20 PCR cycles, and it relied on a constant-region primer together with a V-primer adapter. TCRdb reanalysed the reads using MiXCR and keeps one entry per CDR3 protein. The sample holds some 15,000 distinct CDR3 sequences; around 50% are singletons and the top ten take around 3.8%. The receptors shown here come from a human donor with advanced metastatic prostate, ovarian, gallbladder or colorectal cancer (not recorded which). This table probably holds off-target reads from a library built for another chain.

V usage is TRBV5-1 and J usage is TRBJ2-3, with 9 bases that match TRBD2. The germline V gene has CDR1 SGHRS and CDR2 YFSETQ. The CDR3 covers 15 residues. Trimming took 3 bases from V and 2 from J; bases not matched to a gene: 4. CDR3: CASSSLAGATDTQYF. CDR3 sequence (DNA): TGCGCCAGCAGCTCCTTAGCGGGGGCCACAGATACGCAGTATTTT.

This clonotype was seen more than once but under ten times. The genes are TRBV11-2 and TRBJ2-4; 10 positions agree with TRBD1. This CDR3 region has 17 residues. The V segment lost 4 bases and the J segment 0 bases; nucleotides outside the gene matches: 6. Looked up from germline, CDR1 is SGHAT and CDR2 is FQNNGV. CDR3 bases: TGTGCCAGCAGCTCAAGGACAGGGGGAATAGCCAAAAACATTCAGTACTTC. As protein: CASSSRTGGIAKNIQYF.

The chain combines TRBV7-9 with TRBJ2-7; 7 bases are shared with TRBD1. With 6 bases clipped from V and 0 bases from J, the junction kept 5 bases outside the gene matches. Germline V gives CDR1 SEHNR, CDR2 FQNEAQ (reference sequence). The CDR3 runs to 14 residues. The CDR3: CASRAGGSSYEQYF. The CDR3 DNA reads TGTGCCAGCAGAGCAGGGGGTAGCTCCTACGAGCAGTACTTC.

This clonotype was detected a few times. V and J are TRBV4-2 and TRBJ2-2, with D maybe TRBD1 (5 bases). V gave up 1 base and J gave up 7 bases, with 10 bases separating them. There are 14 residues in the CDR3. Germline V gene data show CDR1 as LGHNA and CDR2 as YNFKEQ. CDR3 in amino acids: CASSQVGRDGELFF. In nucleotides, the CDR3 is TGTGCCAGCAGCCAAGTGGGCAGGGACGGGGAGCTGTTTTTT.

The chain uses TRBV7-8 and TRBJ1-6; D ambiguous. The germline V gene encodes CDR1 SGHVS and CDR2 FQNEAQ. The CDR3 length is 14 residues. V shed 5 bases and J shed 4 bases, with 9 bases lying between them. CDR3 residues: CASSKREYNSPLHF. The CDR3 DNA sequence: TGTGCCAGCAGCAAGCGGGAATATAATTCACCCCTCCACTTT.

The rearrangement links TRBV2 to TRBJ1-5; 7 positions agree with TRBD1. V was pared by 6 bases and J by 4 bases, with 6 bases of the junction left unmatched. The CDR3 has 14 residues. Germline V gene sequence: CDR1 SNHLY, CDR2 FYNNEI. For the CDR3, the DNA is TGTGCCAGCAGGTTGACAGGGATTAATCAGCCCCAGCATTTT. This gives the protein CASRLTGINQPQHF.

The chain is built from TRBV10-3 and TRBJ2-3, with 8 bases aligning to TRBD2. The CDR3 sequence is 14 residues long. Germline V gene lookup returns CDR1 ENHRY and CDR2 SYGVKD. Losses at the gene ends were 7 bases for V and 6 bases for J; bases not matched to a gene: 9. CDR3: CAITPGGETDTQYF. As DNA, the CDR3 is TGTGCCATCACGCCCGGGGGGGAGACGGATACGCAGTATTTT.

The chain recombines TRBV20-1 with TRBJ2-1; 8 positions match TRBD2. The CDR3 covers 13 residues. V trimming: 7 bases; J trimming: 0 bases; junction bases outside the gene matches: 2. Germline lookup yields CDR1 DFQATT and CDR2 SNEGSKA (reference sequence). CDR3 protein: CSGTSGSYNEQFF. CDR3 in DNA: TGCAGTGGAACTAGCGGCTCCTACAATGAGCAGTTCTTC.

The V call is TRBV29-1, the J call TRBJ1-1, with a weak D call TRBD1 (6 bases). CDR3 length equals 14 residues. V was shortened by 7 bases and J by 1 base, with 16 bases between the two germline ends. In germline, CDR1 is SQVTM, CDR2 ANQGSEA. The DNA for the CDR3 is TGCAGCGGACGTCCGGGACATAAGAACACTGAAGCTTTCTTT. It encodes CSGRPGHKNTEAFF.

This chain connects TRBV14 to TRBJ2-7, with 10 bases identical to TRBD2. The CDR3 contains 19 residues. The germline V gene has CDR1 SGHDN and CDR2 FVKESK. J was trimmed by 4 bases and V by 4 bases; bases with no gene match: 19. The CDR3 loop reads CASSPERSGRAYREYEQYF. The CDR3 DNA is TGTGCCAGCAGCCCCGAGAGGAGCGGGAGGGCTTATAGGGAATACGAGCAGTACTTC.

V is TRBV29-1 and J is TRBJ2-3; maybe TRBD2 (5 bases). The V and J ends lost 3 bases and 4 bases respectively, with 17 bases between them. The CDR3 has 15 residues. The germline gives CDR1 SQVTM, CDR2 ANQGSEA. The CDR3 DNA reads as TGCAGCGTTGACTTTGCGGGTGGAGCCTCAGATACGCAGTATTTT. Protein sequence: CSVDFAGGASDTQYF.

The CDR3 here is CASSPRQSYNEQFF. As DNA, the CDR3 is TGTGCCAGCAGTCCTCGCCAATCCTACAATGAGCAGTTCTTC. The chain joins TRBV6-2 or TRBV6-3 to TRBJ2-1, with D unclear. Trimming took 5 bases from V and 1 from J, leaving 9 bases between them. The length of the CDR3 is 14 residues. The germline gives CDR1 MNHEY, CDR2 SVGEGT.

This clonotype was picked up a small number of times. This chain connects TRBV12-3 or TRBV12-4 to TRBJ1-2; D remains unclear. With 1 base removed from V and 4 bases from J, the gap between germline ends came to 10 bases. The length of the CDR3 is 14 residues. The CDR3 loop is CASSLGGFAYGYTF. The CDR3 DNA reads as TGTGCCAGCAGTTTAGGGGGTTTTGCCTATGGCTACACCTTC.

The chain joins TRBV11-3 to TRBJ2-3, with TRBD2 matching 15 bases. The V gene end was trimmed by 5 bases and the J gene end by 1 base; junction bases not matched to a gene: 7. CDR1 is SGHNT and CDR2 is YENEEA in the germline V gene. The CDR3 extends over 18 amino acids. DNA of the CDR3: TGTGCCAGCAGCGGGACTAGCGGGGGGTCGATTGGCACAGATACGCAGTATTTT. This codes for CASSGTSGGSIGTDTQYF.

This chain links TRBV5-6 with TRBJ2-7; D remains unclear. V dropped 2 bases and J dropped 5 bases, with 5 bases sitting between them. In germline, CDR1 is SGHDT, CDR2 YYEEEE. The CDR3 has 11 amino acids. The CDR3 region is CASSFYNEQYF. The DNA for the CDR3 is TGTGCCAGCAGCTTCTACAACGAGCAGTACTTC.

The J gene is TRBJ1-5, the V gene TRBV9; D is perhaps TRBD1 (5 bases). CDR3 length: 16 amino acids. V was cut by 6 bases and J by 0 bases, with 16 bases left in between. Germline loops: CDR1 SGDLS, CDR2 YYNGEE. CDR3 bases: TGTGCCAGCACTAACGTGGGACCGATTAGCAATCAGCCCCAGCATTTT. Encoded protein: CASTNVGPISNQPQHF.

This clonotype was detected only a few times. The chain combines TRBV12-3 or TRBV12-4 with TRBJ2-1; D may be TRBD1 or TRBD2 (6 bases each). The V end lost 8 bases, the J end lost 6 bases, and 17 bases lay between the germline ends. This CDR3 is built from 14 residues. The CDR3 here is CASARSGAVNEQFF. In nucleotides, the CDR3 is TGTGCCAGCGCCCGTTCGGGGGCTGTCAATGAGCAGTTCTTC.

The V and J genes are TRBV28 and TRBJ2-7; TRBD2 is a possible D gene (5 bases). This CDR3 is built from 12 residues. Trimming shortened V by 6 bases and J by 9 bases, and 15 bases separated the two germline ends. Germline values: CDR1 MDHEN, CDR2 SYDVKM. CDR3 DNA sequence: TGTGCCAGCAGCGGATTGGTGGCGGGGCAGTACTTC. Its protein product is CASSGLVAGQYF.

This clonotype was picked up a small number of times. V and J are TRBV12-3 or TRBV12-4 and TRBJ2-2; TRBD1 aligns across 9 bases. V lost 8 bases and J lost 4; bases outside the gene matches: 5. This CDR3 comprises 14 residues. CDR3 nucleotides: TGTGCCAGCCCTCGGACAGGGGTCACCGGGGAGCTGTTTTTT. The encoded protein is CASPRTGVTGELFF.

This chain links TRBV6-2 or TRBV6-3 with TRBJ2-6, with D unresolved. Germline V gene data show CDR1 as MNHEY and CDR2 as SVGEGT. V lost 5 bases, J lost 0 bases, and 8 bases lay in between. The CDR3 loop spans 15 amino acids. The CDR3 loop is CASSPRFSGANVLTF. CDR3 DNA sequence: TGTGCCAGCAGTCCTCGATTCTCTGGGGCCAACGTCCTGACTTTC.

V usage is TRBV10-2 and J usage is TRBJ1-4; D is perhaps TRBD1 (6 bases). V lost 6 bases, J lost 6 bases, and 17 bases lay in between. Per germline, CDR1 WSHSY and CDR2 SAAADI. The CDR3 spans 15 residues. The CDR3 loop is CASSGDRTLHEKLFF. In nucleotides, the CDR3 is TGCGCCAGCAGCGGAGACAGGACGTTACATGAAAAACTGTTTTTT.

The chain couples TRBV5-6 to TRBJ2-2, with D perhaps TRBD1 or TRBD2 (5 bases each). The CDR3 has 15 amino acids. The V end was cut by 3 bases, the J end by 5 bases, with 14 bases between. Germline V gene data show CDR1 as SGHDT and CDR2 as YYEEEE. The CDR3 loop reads CASSWGPGMTGELFF. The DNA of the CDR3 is TGTGCCAGCAGCTGGGGACCGGGTATGACCGGGGAGCTGTTTTTT.

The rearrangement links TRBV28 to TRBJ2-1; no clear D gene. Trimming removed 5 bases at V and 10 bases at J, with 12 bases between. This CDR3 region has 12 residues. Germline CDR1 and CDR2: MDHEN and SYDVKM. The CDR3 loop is CASSPYLGEQFF. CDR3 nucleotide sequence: TGTGCCAGCAGTCCTTACTTAGGGGAGCAGTTCTTC.

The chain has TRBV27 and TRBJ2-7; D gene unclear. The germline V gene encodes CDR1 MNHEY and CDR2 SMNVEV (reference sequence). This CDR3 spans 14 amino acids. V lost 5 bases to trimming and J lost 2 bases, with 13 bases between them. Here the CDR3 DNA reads TGTGCCAGCAGTCCGACCCTCCGACCCTACGAGCAGTACTTC. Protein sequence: CASSPTLRPYEQYF.

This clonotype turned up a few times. CDR3 region: CASSLVGAGADTQYF. The DNA for the CDR3 is TGTGCCAGCAGCCTTGTGGGAGCGGGAGCAGATACGCAGTATTTT. This sequence joins TRBV6-1 and TRBJ2-3, with TRBD2 matching 8 bases. The CDR3 length is 15 residues. CDR1 MNHNS and CDR2 SASEGT come from the germline V gene. V shed 6 bases and J 4 bases; nucleotides not matched to a gene: 9.

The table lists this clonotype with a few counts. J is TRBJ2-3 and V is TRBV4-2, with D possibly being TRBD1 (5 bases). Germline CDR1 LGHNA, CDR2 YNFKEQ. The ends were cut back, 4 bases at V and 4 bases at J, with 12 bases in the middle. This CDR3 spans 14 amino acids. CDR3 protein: CASSLSGSPDTQYF. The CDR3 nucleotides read TGTGCCAGCAGCCTCTCAGGGTCCCCAGATACGCAGTATTTT.

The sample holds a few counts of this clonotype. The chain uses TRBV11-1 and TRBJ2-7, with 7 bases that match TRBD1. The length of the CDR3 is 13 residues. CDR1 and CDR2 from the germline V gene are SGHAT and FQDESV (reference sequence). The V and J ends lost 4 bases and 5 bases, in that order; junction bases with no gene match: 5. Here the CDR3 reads CASSSDRDHEQYF. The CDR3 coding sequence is TGTGCCAGCAGCTCCGACAGGGACCACGAGCAGTACTTC.

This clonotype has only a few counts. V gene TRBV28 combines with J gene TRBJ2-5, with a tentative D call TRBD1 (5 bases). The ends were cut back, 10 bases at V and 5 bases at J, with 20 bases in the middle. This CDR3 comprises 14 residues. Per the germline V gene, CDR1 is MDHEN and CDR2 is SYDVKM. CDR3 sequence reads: CATGLDIGRETQYF. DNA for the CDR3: TGTGCCACGGGCTTGGACATAGGGCGGGAGACCCAGTACTTC. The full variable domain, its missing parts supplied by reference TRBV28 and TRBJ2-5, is DVKVTQSSRYLVKRTGEKVFLECVQDMDHENMFWYRQDPGLGLRLIYFSYDVKMKEKGDIPEGYSVSREKKERFSLILESASTNQTSMYLCATGLDIGRETQYFGPGTRLLVL.

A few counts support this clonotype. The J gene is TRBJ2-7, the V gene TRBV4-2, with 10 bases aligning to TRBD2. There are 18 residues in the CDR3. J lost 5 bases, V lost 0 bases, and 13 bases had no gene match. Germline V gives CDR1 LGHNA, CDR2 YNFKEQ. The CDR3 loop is CASSQDSKAGGSIDEQYF. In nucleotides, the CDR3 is TGTGCCAGCAGCCAAGATAGTAAAGCGGGAGGGTCTATTGACGAGCAGTACTTC.